Listed below are T cell receptor beta chains from one sample, sequenced in a study of beta chain features in type 1 diabetes. Repertoires were generated with immunoSEQ multiplex PCR, while TCRdb's copy carries only in-frame clones and drops some. The sample carries 300,000 to 350,000 clones, approximately 13% recorded once. The sequenced sample was naive CD4+ T cells from blood. These receptors all stem from a woman aged 18 to 35 with type 1 diabetes. Each CDR3 is given with its conserved first and last residue. The D gene is left open where the match is weak. Where a row states a size, it is once, few, many or the class of an expanded clone; other rows omit it.

V: TRBV6-5
J: TRBJ2-2
D: -
size: few
DNA: TGTGCCAGCGTGAAAACAGGGACCGGGGAGCTGTTTTTT
CDR3: CASVKTGTGELFF

V: TRBV15
J: TRBJ2-3
D: TRBD2
size: -
DNA: TGTGCCACCAGACGGGAGGGCCTACCCGTAGATACGCAGTATTTT
CDR3: CATRREGLPVDTQYF

V: TRBV7-9
J: TRBJ2-3
D: TRBD2
size: -
DNA: TGTGCCAGCAGCTTCACGTTGACTAGCAGTACAGATACGCAGTATTTT
CDR3: CASSFTLTSSTDTQYF

V: TRBV27
J: TRBJ1-5
D: TRBD1
size: -
DNA: TGTGCCAGCAGTTGGGGACAGGGGGGCAATCAGCCCCAGCATTTT
CDR3: CASSWGQGGNQPQHF

V: TRBV6-1
J: TRBJ2-1
D: -
size: few
DNA: TGTGCCAGCAAACAGGGGGGGAATGAGCAGTTCTTC
CDR3: CASKQGGNEQFF

V: TRBV27
J: TRBJ2-1
D: -
size: few
DNA: TGTGCCAGCAGTCGCCAGAGTTTGGGGAGTCGCAATGAGCAGTTCTTC
CDR3: CASSRQSLGSRNEQFF

V: TRBV5-1
J: TRBJ2-1
D: -
size: -
DNA: TGCGCCAGCAGCTTAACAGGTGACTCCTACAATGAGCAGTTCTTC
CDR3: CASSLTGDSYNEQFF

V: TRBV11-2
J: TRBJ2-5
D: -
size: few
DNA: TGTGCCAGCAGCTTAGGAACCGGGTTGAGAGAGACCCAGTACTTC
CDR3: CASSLGTGLRETQYF

V: TRBV7-2
J: TRBJ2-1
D: -
size: -
DNA: TGTGCCAGCAGCCCTCGTTCTGCAGGGTACAATGAGCAGTTCTTC
CDR3: CASSPRSAGYNEQFF

V: TRBV6-6
J: TRBJ1-2
D: -
size: few
DNA: TGTGCCAGCAGGACTCATCCTTATGGCTACACCTTC
CDR3: CASRTHPYGYTF

V: TRBV2
J: TRBJ1-2
D: -
size: -
DNA: TGTGCCAGCAGTGTTAACAGGGCCTATGGCTACACCTTC
CDR3: CASSVNRAYGYTF

V: TRBV12-5
J: TRBJ2-2
D: TRBD1
size: -
DNA: TGTGCTAGTGGCCCGGACAGGGCGGACACCGGGGAGCTGTTTTTT
CDR3: CASGPDRADTGELFF

V: TRBV2
J: TRBJ2-7
D: -
size: few
DNA: TGTGCCAGCAATTTGGGGGCAGGCTCCTACGAGCAGTACTTC
CDR3: CASNLGAGSYEQYF

V: TRBV30
J: TRBJ1-1
D: -
size: few
DNA: TGTGCCTGGAGTCGGAGGGCGGAAGCTTTCTTT
CDR3: CAWSRRAEAFF

V: TRBV5-1
J: TRBJ2-7
D: -
size: -
DNA: TGCGCCAGCAGCTTGGGGCCTCCGACCTACGAGCAGTACTTC
CDR3: CASSLGPPTYEQYF

V: TRBV5-1
J: TRBJ1-2
D: -
size: -
DNA: TGCGCCAGCAGCTTGGAAACAGGGAAAACGGGCTACACCTTC
CDR3: CASSLETGKTGYTF

V: TRBV29-1
J: TRBJ2-3
D: TRBD2
size: few
DNA: TGCAGCGTGAGGACTAGCGCCTCGAGCGGGAAGAGCACAGATACGCAGTATTTT
CDR3: CSVRTSASSGKSTDTQYF

V: TRBV29-1
J: TRBJ1-1
D: -
size: once
DNA: TGCAGCGCCGAGAGGATGCTGAACACTGAAGCTTTCTTT
CDR3: CSAERMLNTEAFF

V: TRBV5-4
J: TRBJ2-5
D: -
size: -
DNA: TGTGCCAGCAGCTTGGACAGTCAACAAGAGACCCAGTACTTC
CDR3: CASSLDSQQETQYF

V: TRBV10-3
J: TRBJ2-3
D: -
size: few
DNA: TGTGCCATCGGAGCTAGCGGCACAGATACGCAGTATTTT
CDR3: CAIGASGTDTQYF

V: TRBV30
J: TRBJ2-7
D: -
size: -
DNA: TGTGCCTGGATGGGAGCGGTGTCCTACGAGCAGTACTTC
CDR3: CAWMGAVSYEQYF

V: TRBV4-3
J: TRBJ2-4
D: -
size: many
DNA: TGCGCCAGCAGCCAAGGGCGGGGTTCGATCATTCAGTACTTC
CDR3: CASSQGRGSIIQYF